Listed below are T cell receptor beta chains from one sample, sequenced in a study of blood T cell repertoires in COVID-19. Produced via immunoSEQ multiplex PCR; TCRdb's table is partial and in-frame only. The sample lists 350,000 to 450,000 clones; roughly nine tenths were seen once. Sequencing was done on a sample of PBMCs or T cells enriched from blood (not recorded which). The receptor set was obtained from a woman in her thirties who had recovered from COVID-19. CDR3s include the opening cysteine and the closing phenylalanine or tryptophan. D genes are given only for firm matches. Some rows mark clone size as missing; the rest say once, few, many or name a class of expanded clone.

d_call: NA; clone_size: NA; v_call: TRBV19; j_call: TRBJ1-5; cdr3_nt: TGTGCCAGTAGTATACCTGCCAGACAGGTTAGCAATCAGCCCCAGCATTTT; cdr3_aa: CASSIPARQVSNQPQHF
d_call: NA; clone_size: NA; v_call: TRBV12-3/TRBV12-4; j_call: TRBJ1-2; cdr3_nt: TGTGCCAGCAGTTCGGCCGGAGGGAGCGGCTACACCTTC; cdr3_aa: CASSSAGGSGYTF
d_call: TRBD1; clone_size: once; v_call: TRBV29-1; j_call: TRBJ2-7; cdr3_nt: TGCAGCGTTGCTGGGACAGGGGGCGGGAGGTCCTACGAGCAGTACTTC; cdr3_aa: CSVAGTGGGRSYEQYF
d_call: TRBD1; clone_size: NA; v_call: TRBV27; j_call: TRBJ2-7; cdr3_nt: TGTGCCAGCGGATGGGACAGCTCCTACGAGCAGTACTTC; cdr3_aa: CASGWDSSYEQYF
d_call: NA; clone_size: once; v_call: TRBV7-9; j_call: TRBJ1-1; cdr3_nt: TGTGCCAGCCAGGGCGTCACTGAAGCTTTCTTT; cdr3_aa: CASQGVTEAFF
d_call: TRBD2; clone_size: NA; v_call: TRBV4-2; j_call: TRBJ2-3; cdr3_nt: TGTGCCAGCAGCCAGGAACTCAAACTTGGACTAGCGGGGGCTTTGTGGGGCACAGATACGCAGTATTTT; cdr3_aa: CASSQELKLGLAGALWGTDTQYF
d_call: TRBD1; clone_size: NA; v_call: TRBV30; j_call: TRBJ1-2; cdr3_nt: TGTGCCTGGGCCGGGACAGCGTATGGCTACACCTTC; cdr3_aa: CAWAGTAYGYTF
d_call: NA; clone_size: NA; v_call: TRBV10-2; j_call: TRBJ1-5; cdr3_nt: TGCGCCAGCAGTGAGTCGAAAAGGGGTCTCAATCAGCCCCAGCATTTT; cdr3_aa: CASSESKRGLNQPQHF
d_call: NA; clone_size: NA; v_call: TRBV5-5; j_call: TRBJ1-5; cdr3_nt: TGTGCCAGCAGCACCACAGGGAATCAGCCCCAGCATTTT; cdr3_aa: CASSTTGNQPQHF
d_call: NA; clone_size: NA; v_call: TRBV28; j_call: TRBJ2-1; cdr3_nt: TGTGCCAGCCGACCTCCAGGAGGCTACAATGAGCAGTTCTTC; cdr3_aa: CASRPPGGYNEQFF
d_call: TRBD2; clone_size: NA; v_call: TRBV13; j_call: TRBJ2-7; cdr3_nt: TGTGCCAGCAGTTCGGGACTAGCGGGGGGAGAGCAGTACTTC; cdr3_aa: CASSSGLAGGEQYF
d_call: NA; clone_size: NA; v_call: TRBV29-1; j_call: TRBJ2-3; cdr3_nt: TGCAGCGTTGAGCGGGGTGTCAGCACAGATACGCAGTATTTT; cdr3_aa: CSVERGVSTDTQYF
d_call: TRBD2; clone_size: NA; v_call: TRBV24-1; j_call: TRBJ2-1; cdr3_nt: TGTGCCACCAGTGATCCAAAGGGGAGGGCAAATGAGCAGTTCTTC; cdr3_aa: CATSDPKGRANEQFF
d_call: TRBD1; clone_size: NA; v_call: TRBV7-2; j_call: TRBJ2-1; cdr3_nt: TGTGCCAGCAGCGGCCGGACAGGCCTTGTGGGCAATGAGCAGTTCTTC; cdr3_aa: CASSGRTGLVGNEQFF
d_call: NA; clone_size: NA; v_call: TRBV12-5; j_call: TRBJ2-1; cdr3_nt: TGTGCTAGTGGTTTGGAGGGAGGAAATAATGAGCAGTTCTTC; cdr3_aa: CASGLEGGNNEQFF
d_call: TRBD2; clone_size: few; v_call: TRBV7-3; j_call: TRBJ2-1; cdr3_nt: TGTGCCAGCACCGCCTCGGGACTAGCGGACAATGAGCAGTTCTTC; cdr3_aa: CASTASGLADNEQFF
d_call: NA; clone_size: NA; v_call: TRBV6-2/TRBV6-3; j_call: TRBJ2-7; cdr3_nt: TGTGCCAGCAGTTACTATCTATACGAGCAGTACTTC; cdr3_aa: CASSYYLYEQYF
d_call: NA; clone_size: few; v_call: TRBV7-9; j_call: TRBJ2-7; cdr3_nt: TGTGCCAGCAGCCAGGGAGGCTCGGAGACCTACGAGCAGTACTTC; cdr3_aa: CASSQGGSETYEQYF
d_call: NA; clone_size: NA; v_call: TRBV9; j_call: TRBJ2-5; cdr3_nt: TGTGCCAGCAGCGGCCCGAGGGAGACCCAGTACTTC; cdr3_aa: CASSGPRETQYF
d_call: TRBD1; clone_size: NA; v_call: TRBV6-5; j_call: TRBJ2-7; cdr3_nt: TGTGCCAGCAGTTTAGGGACACAGGGGGCCTACGAGCAGTACTTC; cdr3_aa: CASSLGTQGAYEQYF
d_call: TRBD1; clone_size: once; v_call: TRBV5-1; j_call: TRBJ1-1; cdr3_nt: TGCGCCAGCAGCCCTTTACAGGGGTCGGACACTGAAGCTTTCTTT; cdr3_aa: CASSPLQGSDTEAFF
d_call: TRBD1; clone_size: NA; v_call: TRBV9; j_call: TRBJ2-7; cdr3_nt: TGTGCCAGCAGCAGGGACAGGGCGATCGAGCAGTACTTC; cdr3_aa: CASSRDRAIEQYF
d_call: NA; clone_size: NA; v_call: TRBV6-5; j_call: TRBJ1-2; cdr3_nt: TGTGCCAGCAGTTTAGGACCTGGACGGCGGGGTGGCTACACCTTC; cdr3_aa: CASSLGPGRRGGYTF
d_call: TRBD1; clone_size: once; v_call: TRBV18; j_call: TRBJ2-2; cdr3_nt: TGTGCCAGCTCACCGGGACAGGAGAACACCGGGGAGCTGTTTTTT; cdr3_aa: CASSPGQENTGELFF
d_call: TRBD1; clone_size: NA; v_call: TRBV4-3; j_call: TRBJ1-2; cdr3_nt: TGCGCCAGCAGCCACCTCAGCGACAGGGAATATCATGGCTACACCTTC; cdr3_aa: CASSHLSDREYHGYTF
d_call: NA; clone_size: NA; v_call: TRBV4-2; j_call: TRBJ1-2; cdr3_nt: TGTGCCAGCAGCCAAGATCTCAGGGGAAACTATGGCTACACCTTC; cdr3_aa: CASSQDLRGNYGYTF
d_call: TRBD1; clone_size: NA; v_call: TRBV12-3/TRBV12-4; j_call: TRBJ1-1; cdr3_nt: TGTGCCAGCAGCACAGGGGCTGCCGAAGCTTTCTTT; cdr3_aa: CASSTGAAEAFF
d_call: NA; clone_size: NA; v_call: TRBV12-3/TRBV12-4; j_call: TRBJ1-1; cdr3_nt: TGTGCCAGCAGTTTATCGGACCCCTGGAGGGCTTTCTTT; cdr3_aa: CASSLSDPWRAFF
d_call: TRBD2; clone_size: NA; v_call: TRBV20-1; j_call: TRBJ2-5; cdr3_nt: TGCAGTTTTTGGGCGGGGGGGGCCCAGTACTTC; cdr3_aa: CSFWAGGAQYF
d_call: NA; clone_size: NA; v_call: TRBV6-4; j_call: TRBJ1-2; cdr3_nt: TGTGCCAGCAGCCCAGGGCCCCAGTCCTATGGCTACACCTTC; cdr3_aa: CASSPGPQSYGYTF
d_call: NA; clone_size: NA; v_call: TRBV7-3; j_call: TRBJ2-7; cdr3_nt: TGTGCCAGCAGCTTAAGCGGTAAGGGGGTTTTCCACGAGCAGTACTTC; cdr3_aa: CASSLSGKGVFHEQYF
d_call: TRBD1; clone_size: NA; v_call: TRBV9; j_call: TRBJ1-1; cdr3_nt: TGTGCCAGCAGCCGGACGGGACAGTCCCACACTGAAGCTTTCTTT; cdr3_aa: CASSRTGQSHTEAFF
d_call: NA; clone_size: NA; v_call: TRBV24-1; j_call: TRBJ2-7; cdr3_nt: TGTGCCACCAGTGATTCGAAACAGAGCTCCTACGAGCAGTACTTC; cdr3_aa: CATSDSKQSSYEQYF
d_call: NA; clone_size: NA; v_call: TRBV5-6; j_call: TRBJ1-5; cdr3_nt: TGTGCCAGCAGCTTGGCCGGGAATCAGCCCCAGCATTTT; cdr3_aa: CASSLAGNQPQHF
d_call: TRBD2; clone_size: NA; v_call: TRBV4-1; j_call: TRBJ2-1; cdr3_nt: TGCGCCAGCAGCCACGGAGGGACTAGCGGGGTCTGGGTGAGGAATGAGCAGTTCTTC; cdr3_aa: CASSHGGTSGVWVRNEQFF
d_call: NA; clone_size: NA; v_call: TRBV5-6; j_call: TRBJ1-1; cdr3_nt: TGTGCCAGCAGCTCCCTCCCAGGCTCGAGAACTGAAGCTTTCTTT; cdr3_aa: CASSSLPGSRTEAFF
d_call: TRBD2; clone_size: NA; v_call: TRBV4-1; j_call: TRBJ2-7; cdr3_nt: TGCGCCAGCAGCCAACCGGGACTAGCAATCGTCGAGCAGTACTTC; cdr3_aa: CASSQPGLAIVEQYF
d_call: TRBD1; clone_size: NA; v_call: TRBV19; j_call: TRBJ1-6; cdr3_nt: TGTGCCAGTAGGACCCGGGACAGCAACAATTCACCCCTCCACTTT; cdr3_aa: CASRTRDSNNSPLHF
d_call: NA; clone_size: NA; v_call: TRBV11-2; j_call: TRBJ1-2; cdr3_nt: TGTGCCAGCAGCGACCAGACAGTTGGCTACACCTTC; cdr3_aa: CASSDQTVGYTF
d_call: TRBD1; clone_size: NA; v_call: TRBV18; j_call: TRBJ1-1; cdr3_nt: TGTGCCAGCTCACCACAGACAGGGTTGGACACTGAAGCTTTCTTT; cdr3_aa: CASSPQTGLDTEAFF
d_call: NA; clone_size: NA; v_call: TRBV28; j_call: TRBJ2-1; cdr3_nt: TGTGCCAGCAGACCCACACCCTACAATGAGCAGTTCTTC; cdr3_aa: CASRPTPYNEQFF
d_call: NA; clone_size: NA; v_call: TRBV4-1; j_call: TRBJ1-2; cdr3_nt: TGCGCCAGCAGCTTGCGGAACAGGGAGTCCTATGGCTACACCTTC; cdr3_aa: CASSLRNRESYGYTF
d_call: TRBD2; clone_size: NA; v_call: TRBV5-1; j_call: TRBJ2-7; cdr3_nt: TGCGCCAGCAGCTACGAGCGGGGGTCCTACGAGCAGTACTTC; cdr3_aa: CASSYERGSYEQYF
d_call: NA; clone_size: NA; v_call: TRBV28; j_call: TRBJ2-2; cdr3_nt: TGTGCCAGCAGTTTACCCCAGCGGGACAAGGAGCTGTTTTTT; cdr3_aa: CASSLPQRDKELFF
d_call: TRBD1; clone_size: NA; v_call: TRBV10-3; j_call: TRBJ1-2; cdr3_nt: TGTGCCATCAGACCTCCGGGACAGGAAGCTAACTATGGCTACACCTTC; cdr3_aa: CAIRPPGQEANYGYTF